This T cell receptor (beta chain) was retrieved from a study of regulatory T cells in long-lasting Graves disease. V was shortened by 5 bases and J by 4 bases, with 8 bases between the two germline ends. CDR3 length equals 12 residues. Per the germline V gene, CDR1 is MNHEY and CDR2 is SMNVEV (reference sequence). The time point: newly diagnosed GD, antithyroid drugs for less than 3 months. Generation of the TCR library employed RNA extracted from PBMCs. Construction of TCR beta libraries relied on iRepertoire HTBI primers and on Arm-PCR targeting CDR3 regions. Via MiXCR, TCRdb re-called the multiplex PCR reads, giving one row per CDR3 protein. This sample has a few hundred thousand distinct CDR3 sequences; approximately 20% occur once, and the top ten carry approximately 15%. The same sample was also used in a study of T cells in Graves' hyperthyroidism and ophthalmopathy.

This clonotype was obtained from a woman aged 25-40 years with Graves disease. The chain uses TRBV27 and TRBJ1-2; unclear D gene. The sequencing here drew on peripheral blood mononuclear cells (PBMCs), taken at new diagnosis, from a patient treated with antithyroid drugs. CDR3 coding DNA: TGTGCCAGCAGTGATGCCTCCTATGGCTACACCTTC. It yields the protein CASSDASYGYTF.